This T cell receptor beta chain was profiled in a study of OX40 agonist ivuxolimab in advanced cancers. Repertoires were generated with immunoSEQ multiplex PCR, while TCRdb's copy carries only in-frame clones and drops some. The repertoire holds approximately 87,000 clones, just over 85% seen once, with 4.1% in the top ten. The CDR3 totals 14 residues. Deletions cut 5 bases from V and 3 bases from J, with 15 bases between. Germline values: CDR1 SQVTM, CDR2 ANQGSEA. The source was CD4+ or CD8+ T cells sorted from blood, collected in a trial of the OX40 agonist ivuxolimab. The rearrangement joins TRBV29-1 to TRBJ2-3; D possibly corresponds to TRBD2 (7 bases). The source of this sequence is an adult with an advanced solid tumor such as melanoma, head and neck, liver or kidney cancer. CDR3 amino acids: CSVRRGAGTDTQYF. CDR3 sequence (DNA): TGCAGCGTTCGTCGGGGGGCCGGGACAGATACGCAGTATTTT.